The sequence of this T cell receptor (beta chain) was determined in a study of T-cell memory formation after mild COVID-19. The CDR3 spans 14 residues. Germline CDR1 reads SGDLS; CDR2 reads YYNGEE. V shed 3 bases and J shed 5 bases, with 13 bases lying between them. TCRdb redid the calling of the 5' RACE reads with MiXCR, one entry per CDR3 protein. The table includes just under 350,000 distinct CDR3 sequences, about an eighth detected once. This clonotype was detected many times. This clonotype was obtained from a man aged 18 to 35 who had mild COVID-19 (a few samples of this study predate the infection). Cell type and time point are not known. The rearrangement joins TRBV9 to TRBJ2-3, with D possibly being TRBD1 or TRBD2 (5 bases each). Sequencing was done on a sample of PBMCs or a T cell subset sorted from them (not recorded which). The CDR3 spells CASSEGPEGDTQYF. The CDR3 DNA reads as TGTGCCAGCAGCGAGGGGCCAGAGGGAGATACGCAGTATTTT.